Described below is a single T cell receptor beta chain sequence and its context. Its antigen remains unknown. This sample stems from a study of response to subunit inactivated influenza vaccine. In TCRdb, the RT-PCR reads were re-called with MiXCR into one record per CDR3 protein. The sample contains about half a million distinct CDR3 sequences, approximately 24% of which appear only once. Study conclusions and caveats: Authors proposed each seasonal influenza vaccination draws in few new T cells.

The germline V gene has CDR1 SQVTM and CDR2 ANQGSEA. Trimming cost V 5 bases and J 3 bases; bases outside gene matches: 6. This CDR3 has 13 residues. V is TRBV29-1 and J is TRBJ2-7, with 8 positions matching TRBD2. This specimen was CD4+ T cells sorted from PBMCs, taken about 5 days after vaccination. This clonotype was sampled from a man aged 50-59 years who received an inactivated influenza vaccine. CDR3 nucleotide sequence: TGCAGCGTTCTGACTAGCGTCGGCTACGAGCAGTACTTC. Translating it yields CSVLTSVGYEQYF.